This T cell receptor (beta chain) was observed in a study of response to subunit inactivated influenza vaccine. Study-wide findings and caveats: Authors suggested each seasonal influenza vaccination recruits few new T cells.

TCRdb re-called the RT-PCR reads through MiXCR, storing one row per CDR3 protein. The table lists roughly 570,000 distinct CDR3 sequences, 10% to 15% of them singletons. The length of the CDR3 is 13 residues. Germline CDR1 DFQATT, CDR2 SNEGSKA (reference sequence). Trimming pared 5 bases from V and 14 bases from J, leaving 22 bases between. Points on this clonotype: As yet, its antigen is unknown.

This chain connects TRBV20-1 to TRBJ2-1; D possibly corresponds to TRBD2 (6 bases). This sample comprised PBMCs from blood, obtained around seven weeks after vaccination. The sequence was collected from a man aged 50 to 59 who received an inactivated influenza vaccine. The CDR3 bases are TGCAGTGCTCTTGGGAGACAGCGCGGGAAGGAGTTCTTC. Translated, it gives CSALGRQRGKEFF.